The source of this TCR beta chain is a study of identical twins. A universal primer site came from template switching; cDNA carried unique molecular identifiers. From the 5' RACE reads, TCRdb called clonotypes with MiXCR, one entry per CDR3 protein. The data show under 900,000 distinct CDR3 sequences, with 9% to 15% seen just once and around 1.6% held by the top ten. This clonotype was picked up a small number of times. Its antigen remains unidentified. Germline V gives CDR1 SGHRS, CDR2 YFSETQ. Trimming removed 0 bases from V and 2 bases from J, with 12 bases in between. This CDR3 contains 16 residues. Overall study findings and caveats: Analyses of zero insertions could be partly confounded by invariant MAIT and iNKT cells. While abundant cord blood beta clonotypes carried fewer insertions, memory repertoires showed no such pattern. Twin pairs had excess sharing that was weaker in beta out-of-frame sequences.

This same sample was also taken into another study, of yellow fever vaccine responses in identical twins.

This chain connects TRBV5-1 to TRBJ1-3; weak D call: TRBD1 (5 bases). The clonotype comes from a woman between 18 and 29 years old in good health. The specimen sequenced was PBMCs. CDR3 amino acids: CASSLEGRGAGNTIYF. CDR3 bases: TGCGCCAGCAGCTTGGAAGGAAGGGGAGCTGGAAACACCATATATTTT.